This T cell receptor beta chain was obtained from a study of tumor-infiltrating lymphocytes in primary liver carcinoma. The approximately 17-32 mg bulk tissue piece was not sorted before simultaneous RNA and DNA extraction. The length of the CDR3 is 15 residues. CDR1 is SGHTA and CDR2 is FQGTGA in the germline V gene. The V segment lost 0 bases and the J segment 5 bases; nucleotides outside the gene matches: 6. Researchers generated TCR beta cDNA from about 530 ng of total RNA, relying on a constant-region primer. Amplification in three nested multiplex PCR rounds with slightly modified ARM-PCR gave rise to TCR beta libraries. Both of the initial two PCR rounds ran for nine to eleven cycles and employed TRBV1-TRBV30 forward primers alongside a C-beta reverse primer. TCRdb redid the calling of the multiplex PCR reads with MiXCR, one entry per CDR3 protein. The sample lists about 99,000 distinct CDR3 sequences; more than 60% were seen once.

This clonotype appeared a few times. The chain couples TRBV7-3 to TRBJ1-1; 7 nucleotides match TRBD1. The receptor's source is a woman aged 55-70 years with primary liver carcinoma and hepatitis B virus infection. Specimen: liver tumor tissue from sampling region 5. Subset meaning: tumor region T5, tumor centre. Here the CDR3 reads CASSLTGQGVTEAFF. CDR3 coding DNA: TGTGCCAGCAGCTTAACTGGGCAGGGGGTAACTGAAGCTTTCTTT.